The 14 T cell receptor beta chains in this list originate from one sample, sequenced in a study of T-cell reconstitution after alpha-beta-depleted transplantation in children. During its preparation, the TCRbeta library received unique molecular identifiers. TCRdb processed the PCR reads anew with MiXCR; each CDR3 protein has one entry. The table lists about 58,000 distinct CDR3 sequences, roughly 46% of them singletons. This sample comprised PBMCs, mostly from graft donor cells, obtained 360 days after TCRalphabeta/CD19-depleted stem cell transplant. These receptors were obtained from a male patient younger than 18 who had a stem cell transplant for acute lymphoblastic leukemia, so the T cells may come from the graft donor.

The sample holds a few counts of this clonotype. One end of the junction fails to match germline, which may point to a read error. V gene TRBV7-7 combines with J gene TRBJ2-2; 11 bases line up with TRBD2. From germline, CDR1 is SSHAT and CDR2 FNYEAQ (reference sequence). This CDR3 has 17 residues. CDR3 sequence reads: CASSLRTSGPNTGELFF. The CDR3 nucleotides read TGTGCTAGCAGCTTGAGGACTAGCGGGCCGAACACCGGGGAGCTGTTTTTT. The full variable domain, rest sourced from reference TRBV7-7 and TRBJ2-2, is GAGVSQSPRYKVTKRGQDVTLRCDPISSHATLYWYQQALGQGPEFLTYFNYEAQPDKSGLPSDRFSAERPEGSISTLTIQRTEQRDSAMYRCASSLRTSGPNTGELFFGEGSRLTVL.

The chain carries TRBV20-1 and TRBJ2-4, with D perhaps being TRBD1 or TRBD2 (5 bases each). Trimming removed 7 bases from V and 0 bases from J, with 16 bases in between. Germline-derived CDR1 and CDR2 are DFQATT and SNEGSKA (reference sequence). This CDR3 contains 15 residues. The CDR3 coding sequence is TGCAGTGTTTCAGACAGAGGGTTAGCCAAAAACATTCAGTACTTC. The encoded protein is CSVSDRGLAKNIQYF.

This chain connects TRBV15 to TRBJ2-7; 7 positions match TRBD1. Trimming took 0 bases from V and 1 from J; bases not matched to a gene: 6. The CDR3 has 16 residues. Per the germline V gene, CDR1 is LNHNV and CDR2 is YYDKDF (reference sequence). The CDR3 nucleotides are TGTGCCACCAGCAGAGATAGGAAACAGGGGTCCTACGAGCAGTACTTC. It specifies CATSRDRKQGSYEQYF.

Only a few counts were recorded for this clonotype. In nucleotides, the CDR3 is TGTGCCAGCAGACCCCTAGCGGGAGGGCCGTACAATGAGCAGTTCTTC. Amino acids: CASRPLAGGPYNEQFF. V gene TRBV12-3 or TRBV12-4 combines with J gene TRBJ2-1; 12 nucleotides line up with TRBD2. V shed 6 bases, J shed 4 bases, and the junction held 7 bases outside the gene matches. The CDR3 extends over 16 amino acids.

CDR3 bases: TGCGCCAGCAGCTTGGGGTTGGGCAACCAAGAGACCCAGTACTTC. Protein: CASSLGLGNQETQYF. The chain links TRBV5-1 to TRBJ2-5; no firm D call. V was clipped by 0 bases and J by 0 bases, with 9 bases between them. In germline, CDR1 is SGHRS, CDR2 YFSETQ. CDR3 length: 15 amino acids.

This chain uses TRBV20-1 with TRBJ2-5; 9 nucleotides match TRBD2. Losses at the gene ends were 0 bases for V and 2 bases for J; bases not matched to a gene: 19. The CDR3 length is 20 residues. Germline V gene sequence: CDR1 DFQATT, CDR2 SNEGSKA (reference sequence). This CDR3 is CSARDPRSGLAKLTQETQYF. For the CDR3, the DNA is TGCAGTGCTAGAGATCCACGATCGGGACTAGCAAAGCTCACTCAAGAGACCCAGTACTTC.

The rearrangement uses TRBV15 and TRBJ2-7, with TRBD2 matching over 8 bases. The CDR3 is 16 residues long. Looked up from germline, CDR1 is LNHNV and CDR2 is YYDKDF (reference sequence). Trimming at V came to 3 bases and at J to 3 bases, leaving 10 bases not matched to a gene. CDR3 nucleotides: TGTGCCACCAGCAGGGGTATCCAGCGGGGGCTCTACGAGCAGTACTTC. It specifies CATSRGIQRGLYEQYF.

This chain connects TRBV27 to TRBJ2-6; no definite D call. Germline V gives CDR1 MNHEY, CDR2 SMNVEV (reference sequence). With 3 bases removed from V and 2 bases from J, the gap between germline ends came to 2 bases. The CDR3 is made up of 13 amino acids. The CDR3 region is CASSFPGANVLTF. The CDR3 DNA sequence: TGTGCCAGCAGTTTTCCTGGGGCCAACGTCCTGACTTTC.

The gene calls are TRBV27 and TRBJ2-7; 10 bases match TRBD1. This CDR3 is 15 amino acids long. The germline gives CDR1 MNHEY, CDR2 SMNVEV (reference sequence). V was clipped by 3 bases and J by 3 bases; unmatched bases: 5. The CDR3 DNA is TGTGCCAGCAGTTTCGACAGGGGGCGAAGCTACGAGCAGTACTTC. Protein product: CASSFDRGRSYEQYF.

V is TRBV4-2 and J is TRBJ2-2; 8 nucleotides agree with TRBD1. V lost 3 bases and J lost 6; bases outside the gene matches: 3. Germline loops: CDR1 LGHNA, CDR2 YNFKEQ. The CDR3 has 14 amino acids. The CDR3 protein is CASSQDRDPGELFF. CDR3 DNA sequence: TGTGCCAGCAGCCAGGACAGGGACCCCGGGGAGCTGTTTTTT.

This rearrangement joins TRBV14 to TRBJ1-1, with D tentatively TRBD1 (6 bases). The V gene lost 1 base and the J gene lost 3 bases, with 18 bases spanning the gap. The CDR3 has 17 residues. CDR1 and CDR2 (germline): SGHDN, FVKESK. The CDR3 is CASSQVGGGAWDTEAFF. As DNA, the CDR3 is TGTGCCAGCAGCCAAGTCGGTGGGGGCGCGTGGGACACTGAAGCTTTCTTT.

The chain joins TRBV14 to TRBJ2-2, with 12 bases aligning to TRBD2. This CDR3 spans 15 amino acids. J lost 3 bases, V lost 5 bases, and 1 base had no gene match. Germline assignment: CDR1 SGHDN and CDR2 FVKESK. The CDR3 sequence: CASSGLAGYTGELFF. Written as DNA, the CDR3 is TGTGCCAGCAGCGGACTAGCGGGATACACCGGGGAGCTGTTTTTT. Variable domain in full (rest from reference TRBV14 and TRBJ2-2): EAGVTQFPSHSVIEKGQTVTLRCDPISGHDNLYWYRRVMGKEIKFLLHFVKESKQDESGMPNNRFLAERTGGTYSTLKVQPAELEDSGVYFCASSGLAGYTGELFFGEGSRLTVL.

This sequence joins TRBV28 and TRBJ1-5, with D uncertain. CDR3 length equals 13 residues. Germline CDR1 and CDR2: MDHEN and SYDVKM. Trimming left V 8 bases short and J 9 bases short, with 17 bases between. CDR3 residues: CASSQGLMPPQHF. The CDR3 coding sequence is TGTGCCAGCTCCCAAGGGCTGATGCCGCCCCAGCATTTT.

This clonotype came up a few times. V is TRBV20-1 and J is TRBJ2-4; TRBD2 might be the D (6 bases). The length of the CDR3 is 16 residues. Germline CDR1 reads DFQATT; CDR2 reads SNEGSKA (reference sequence). The V end lost 2 bases, the J end lost 0 bases, and 14 bases lay between the germline ends. CDR3 protein: CSARTSSVLAKNIQYF. DNA of the CDR3: TGCAGTGCTAGAACCTCTAGCGTCCTAGCCAAAAACATTCAGTACTTC.